The entry that follows covers one TCR beta chain sequence. The antigen this receptor binds is unknown. No much larger clone exists at a distance of one base, and base qualities are not known. The data were obtained in a study of lymphopenia after photon versus proton radiotherapy (dated by TCRdb to the late 2010s). Notes on the research overall: The immunological effects of photon versus proton radiation therapy were compared in patients with gastrointestinal tumors who developed high-grade lymphopenia. The goal of the study was to characterize the differences between the two radiation modalities in how they affect the immune system. The cohort comprised 20 or so patients with gastrointestinal tumors who received either photon or proton therapy and then developed lymphopenia.

Preparation of the library involved the immunoSEQ multiplex PCR assay. Deep sequencing of rearranged TCR beta loci, alongside multiparametric flow cytometry, was used to profile T cell repertoires. Not all clones reach the TCRdb copy of this immuneACCESS table, which keeps in-frame sequences only. Checked studies attribute under half of the gap to unresolved V genes and leave the rest unexplained. Present in this sample are roughly 5,200 clones, more than 75% of which were seen just once. The ten largest clones represent over 15% of the sample. Ends trimmed: V by 6 bases, J by 8 bases; bases unmatched to a gene: 6. For CDR1 and CDR2, the germline V gene lists MNHNS and SASEGT. The CDR3 spans 13 residues, from the cysteine through the phenylalanine. The entry retains the CDR3 DNA only, 39 bases that are in frame from base 1. What the research found in general, with its limitations: Relative stability during treatment was observed in proton-treated patients, whereas loss of naive T cells and TCR diversity and gain of effector/memory populations were observed in photon-treated patients. Across the cohort, among patients who died, a greater drop in TCR diversity after the nadir was inversely correlated with overall survival time. The survival association was assessed only in patients who died, and the authors presented better survival with proton therapy as a possibility rather than a demonstrated result. After the lymphocyte count nadir, photon-treated repertoires showed oligoclonal expansion, especially of CD8+ Temra cells, which drove the drop in diversity.

This TCR came from a man aged 25-45 years with gastric cancer. The specimen comprised peripheral blood, sampled from a patient treated with photon-based radiotherapy. The receptor chain draws on TRBV6-1 and TRBJ2-2; the junction holds 7 bases that match TRBD1. The CDR3 has the sequence CASSSGQVGELFF. The DNA reads as follows: TGTGCCAGCAGCTCTGGACAGGTGGGGGAGCTGTTTTTT.